This T cell receptor (beta chain) was identified during a study of blood T cell repertoires in COVID-19. The CDR3 is 16 amino acids. The trim removed 1 base at V and 4 bases at J, leaving 7 bases unmatched. CDR1 is SGHRS and CDR2 is YFSETQ in the germline V gene. Clones were read by immunoSEQ multiplex PCR, and TCRdb kept only the in-frame ones, dropping some. The sample carries a few hundred thousand clones, 80% to 90% recorded once. Sequencing was carried out using PBMCs or T cells enriched from blood (not recorded which). The chain links TRBV5-1 to TRBJ2-1, with 8 bases matching TRBD2. The receptor was isolated from a woman aged 40 to 50 with acute COVID-19. CDR3 amino acids: CASSLSVGRDYNEQFF. The CDR3 DNA reads as TGCGCCAGCAGCTTGAGTGTCGGGAGGGATTACAATGAGCAGTTCTTC.